A selection of T cell receptor beta chains follows, all from one sample in a study of cytomegalovirus exposure and HLA in healthy donors. The protocol was immunoSEQ multiplex PCR, while the TCRdb copy is restricted to in-frame clones and leaves out a portion. The table records approximately 100,000 clones, roughly 74% of them present only once. The sequenced sample consisted of PBMCs. The source of these receptors is a woman in her thirties or forties in good health and CMV-seronegative. Both conserved end residues are trimmed from each CDR3. Clone size, where shown, is once, few, many, or a class for clones that have expanded.

V gene	J gene	clone size	CDR3 protein
TRBV7-2	TRBJ2-7	few	ASSFLQGYEQY
TRBV11-2	TRBJ2-5	NA	ASSLGLEETQY
TRBV30	TRBJ1-1	NA	AWNMNTEAF
TRBV7-2	TRBJ1-1	NA	ASSLQAGGAF
TRBV30	TRBJ2-2	NA	AGRARAGELF
TRBV5-1	TRBJ2-1	NA	ASSLSGVYNGQF
TRBV19	TRBJ1-3	NA	ASSITKWNTIY
TRBV2	TRBJ2-5	NA	ATLRETILQETQY
TRBV6-1	TRBJ1-1	NA	ASSFPGQDTEAF
TRBV5-8	TRBJ2-3	few	ASSPSLASISDTQY
TRBV9	TRBJ2-6	NA	ASSKLVMGANVLT
TRBV2	TRBJ1-3	NA	ASSDGGLGLSGNTIY
TRBV1	TRBJ2-5	NA	TSSQGASGDLKTQY
TRBV15	TRBJ2-1	NA	ATSTLLPDPPRLVEQF
TRBV7-2	TRBJ2-3	NA	ASSLWTSGGASTDTQY
TRBV11-1	NA	NA	ASSLARPNEQY
TRBV4-2	TRBJ2-3	NA	ASSQAPSGSTDTQY
TRBV5-5	TRBJ2-7	NA	ASSLDEGPASYEQY
TRBV9	TRBJ2-1	NA	ASSSPTGTGAYNEQF
TRBV7-9	TRBJ1-5	few	ASRGSGHQPQH
TRBV29-1	TRBJ2-6	NA	SVSAGGGANVLT
TRBV11-2	NA	NA	ASSLGTVYEQY
TRBV18	TRBJ1-3	NA	ASSPGWSVPHLDTIY
TRBV25-1	TRBJ2-2	NA	ASSEALAGAGELF
TRBV19	TRBJ2-1	once	ASKTGPGGDEQF
TRBV7-9	TRBJ2-2	NA	SSRWGQGFGELF
TRBV19	TRBJ2-2	few	ASREQGATGELF
TRBV19	TRBJ1-1	few	ASSWTGGNTEAF
TRBV27	TRBJ2-3	NA	ASTYSGGSDTQY
TRBV7-9	TRBJ1-6	once	SSSSTFNSPLH
TRBV9	TRBJ2-2	few	ASSVGGTGYTGELF
TRBV13	TRBJ2-2	NA	ASSLPSGGNTGELF
TRBV6-1	TRBJ2-7	NA	ASTPSGSSYEQY
TRBV19	TRBJ2-7	NA	ASSLSGQGVGYEQY
TRBV21-1	TRBJ2-7	NA	ASSKDNSSYEQY
TRBV19	TRBJ2-7	NA	ASSTTASYEQY
TRBV30	TRBJ2-3	NA	AWDYARTSGEADTQY
TRBV7-9	TRBJ1-6	NA	ASSSDTYNSPLH
TRBV19	TRBJ2-5	NA	ASSIRQGETQY
TRBV28	TRBJ2-1	NA	ASSKPPNNEQF
TRBV2	TRBJ1-2	NA	ASSERDTRYGYT
TRBV6-5	TRBJ2-1	NA	ASRTLAGRRREQF
TRBV13	TRBJ2-2	NA	ASRKPGQGYTGELF
TRBV4-1	TRBJ2-5	NA	ASSQFNDGTIQYQETQY
TRBV5-1	NA	NA	ASSLLFGTGAYEQY
TRBV6-6	TRBJ2-5	NA	ASRTGHAKGETQY
TRBV6-5	TRBJ2-5	NA	ASSTALRGLGTQY
TRBV7-2	TRBJ2-2	NA	ASSSPTGYTGELF
TRBV9	TRBJ1-2	NA	ASSVRGTFDYGYT
TRBV5-8	TRBJ1-6	NA	ASSGQGLRSPLH
TRBV11-3	TRBJ1-1	NA	ASSPDRGNTEAF
TRBV15	TRBJ2-3	once	ATSDRDKTFTDTQY
TRBV9	TRBJ2-7	NA	ASSVDRGNYEQY
TRBV4-1	TRBJ2-1	NA	ASSQEGLAEEGHEQF
TRBV27	TRBJ2-1	NA	ASRPSGGSYNEQF
TRBV7-9	TRBJ2-3	NA	ASSHPPERPTDTQY
TRBV7-9	TRBJ2-2	few	STPASGGLNTGELF
TRBV5-1	TRBJ1-3	NA	ASSWDRRSGNTIY
TRBV2	TRBJ2-1	few	ASRAASGRTYNEQF